The subject of this entry is one T cell receptor beta chain. The sample originates from a study of blood T cell repertoires in COVID-19. The V end lost 3 bases, the J end lost 1 base, and 6 bases lay between the germline ends. The CDR3 consists of 13 residues. Germline loops: CDR1 MNHEY, CDR2 SMNVEV (reference sequence). TCRdb's copy holds only in-frame clones and misses some; the assay was immunoSEQ multiplex PCR. Of approximately 330,000 clones in the sample, around 90% were seen once. The sample was peripheral blood. The gene calls are TRBV27 and TRBJ1-2; D is ambiguous. The TCR originated in a man aged 25 to 40 with COVID-19, enrolled during active disease. CDR3 coding DNA: TGTGCCAGCAGTTTCGGGGATAACTATGGCTACACCTTC. It encodes CASSFGDNYGYTF.